The 32 T cell receptor beta chains listed next were all sequenced from one sample in a study of blood T cell repertoires in COVID-19. Data came from immunoSEQ multiplex PCR; TCRdb stores just in-frame clones and leaves some out. Here the sample spans about 280,000 clones, about nine tenths being singletons. Material for sequencing was peripheral blood. These TCRs come from a woman in her thirties with COVID-19, enrolled during active disease.

The table lists this clone with a few counts. The chain couples TRBV20-1 to TRBJ2-3; 7 bases line up with TRBD2. The CDR3 is 15 residues long. Germline assignment: CDR1 DFQATT and CDR2 SNEGSKA (reference sequence). V was clipped by 3 bases and J by 4 bases; unmatched bases: 10. The CDR3 loop reads CSASLAGSFADTQYF. The CDR3 bases are TGCAGTGCTAGTTTAGCGGGCTCATTCGCAGATACGCAGTATTTT.

With respect to this clone: Mismatch with germline at one junction end may stem from a read error. This CDR3 is CASSQDVGRPNNEAFF. CDR3 DNA: TGTGCCAGCAGCCAAGATGTTGGCAGGCCAAACAATGAAGCTTTCTTT. This chain uses TRBV3-1 (or the pseudogene TRBV3-2) with TRBJ1-1; unclear D gene. The germline V gene has CDR1 LGHDT and CDR2 YNNKEL (reference sequence). The CDR3 has 16 amino acids.

V usage is TRBV6-2 or TRBV6-3 and J usage is TRBJ2-1; D gene ambiguous. Trimming shortened V by 5 bases and J by 7 bases, and 9 bases separated the two germline ends. The CDR3 totals 12 residues. Germline assignment: CDR1 MNHEY and CDR2 SVGEGT. The CDR3 coding sequence is TGTGCCAGCAGTCACCCCGGGAATGAGCAGTTCTTC. Translated: CASSHPGNEQFF.

This rearrangement joins TRBV5-1 to TRBJ1-3; 8 nucleotides agree with TRBD1. CDR1 and CDR2 (germline): SGHRS, YFSETQ. The length of the CDR3 is 16 residues. With V trimmed by 3 bases and J by 2 bases, 7 bases remained unmatched. The CDR3 region is CASSSRDRNPGNTIYF. The DNA for the CDR3 is TGCGCCAGCAGCTCCCGGGACAGGAACCCTGGAAACACCATATATTTT.

The chain has TRBV7-2 and TRBJ2-7; possible D gene TRBD1, 6 bases. The CDR3 sequence is 14 residues long. Germline CDR1 reads SGHTA; CDR2 reads FQGNSA. V gave up 3 bases and J gave up 0 bases, with 9 bases separating them. CDR3: CASSFPGDSYEQYF. CDR3 DNA: TGTGCCAGCAGCTTCCCAGGGGACTCCTACGAGCAGTACTTC.

The CDR3 DNA reads as TGCGCCACCGCCCGGCTAGCGGGAGAGGATACGCAGTATTTT. Protein product: CATARLAGEDTQYF. V gene TRBV5-1 combines with J gene TRBJ2-3; TRBD2 matches 10 bases. Germline V gives CDR1 SGHRS, CDR2 YFSETQ. The V and J ends lost 9 bases and 6 bases, in that order; junction bases with no gene match: 10. The CDR3 is made up of 14 amino acids.

The chain is built from TRBV30 and TRBJ2-2; tentatively, D is TRBD1 (5 bases). V dropped 0 bases and J dropped 2 bases, with 10 bases sitting between them. The CDR3 is 15 residues long. The germline V gene encodes CDR1 GTSNPN and CDR2 SVGIG (reference sequence). In nucleotides, the CDR3 is TGTGCCTGGAGTGTCGGACAAACTAACACCGGGGAGCTGTTTTTT. Protein: CAWSVGQTNTGELFF.

The chain recombines TRBV28 with TRBJ2-7; tentative D call: TRBD1 (6 bases). Germline V gene sequence: CDR1 MDHEN, CDR2 SYDVKM. Trimming removed 3 bases from V and 3 bases from J, with 15 bases in between. The CDR3 extends over 15 amino acids. The CDR3 DNA reads TGTGCCAGCAGTTTTTCGGAAGGGGGAATCTACGAGCAGTACTTC. As protein: CASSFSEGGIYEQYF. Variable domain in full (rest from reference TRBV28 and TRBJ2-7): DVKVTQSSRYLVKRTGEKVFLECVQDMDHENMFWYRQDPGLGLRLIYFSYDVKMKEKGDIPEGYSVSREKKERFSLILESASTNQTSMYLCASSFSEGGIYEQYFGPGTRLTVT.

The gene calls are TRBV19 and TRBJ1-1; maybe TRBD1 (5 bases). From germline, CDR1 is LNHDA and CDR2 SQIVND (reference sequence). The CDR3 is 12 residues long. Trimming shortened V by 8 bases and J by 5 bases, and 12 bases separated the two germline ends. CDR3 residues: CASSVRTTEAFF. DNA for the CDR3: TGTGCCAGTTCCGTTCGGACAACTGAAGCTTTCTTT. Drawing the rest from reference TRBV19 and TRBJ1-1, the complete variable domain is DGGITQSPKYLFRKEGQNVTLSCEQNLNHDAMYWYRQDPGQGLRLIYYSQIVNDFQKGDIAEGYSVSREKKESFPLTVTSAQKNPTAFYLCASSVRTTEAFFGQGTRLTVV.

V is TRBV6-5 and J is TRBJ2-3, with D unclear. CDR3 length: 11 amino acids. Germline assignment: CDR1 MNHEY and CDR2 SVGAGI. V was clipped by 6 bases and J by 6 bases, with 7 bases between them. Here the CDR3 reads CASSRGDTQYF. DNA for the CDR3: TGTGCCAGCAGCCGAGGCGATACGCAGTATTTT.

V gene TRBV2 combines with J gene TRBJ1-2, with TRBD1 matching 12 bases. Germline V lookup: CDR1 SNHLY, CDR2 FYNNEI. Trimming took 6 bases from V and 4 from J; bases not matched to a gene: 3. The length of the CDR3 is 14 residues. CDR3 amino acids: CASSGDRGLYGYTF. CDR3 nucleotides: TGTGCCAGCAGCGGGGACAGGGGGCTCTATGGCTACACCTTC.

This rearrangement joins TRBV7-2 to TRBJ1-5, with D unresolved. The CDR3 length is 13 residues. Germline V lookup: CDR1 SGHTA, CDR2 FQGNSA. V was clipped by 1 base and J by 6 bases, with 7 bases between them. In DNA form, the CDR3 reads TGTGCCAGCAGCTTAGAAGCGGGTCAGCCCCAGCATTTT. This sequence encodes CASSLEAGQPQHF.

Details on this clone: Germline and junction disagree at one end, which may indicate a read error. V usage is TRBV6-5 and J usage is TRBJ2-7, with D uncertain. CDR3 length: 14 amino acids. Germline CDR1 reads MNHEY; CDR2 reads SVGAGI. The CDR3 DNA reads as TGTACCAGCAGTTACGGGCAGACGTCTGGAGAGCAGTACTTC. This sequence encodes CTSSYGQTSGEQYF.

The chain carries TRBV5-1 and TRBJ2-3; D possibly corresponds to TRBD2 (5 bases). The CDR3 loop spans 15 amino acids. The germline V gene encodes CDR1 SGHRS and CDR2 YFSETQ. Deletions cut 0 bases from V and 3 bases from J, with 11 bases between. For the CDR3, the DNA is TGCGCCAGCAGCTTGGTTGCCGGGAAGACAGATACGCAGTATTTT. Translating gives CASSLVAGKTDTQYF.

The rearrangement joins TRBV5-1 to TRBJ2-1, with D tentatively TRBD2 (6 bases). V was shortened by 3 bases and J by 8 bases, with 24 bases between the two germline ends. CDR1 is SGHRS and CDR2 is YFSETQ in the germline V gene. This CDR3 is 17 amino acids long. CDR3 residues: CASSSFTGVVSIDEQFF. As DNA, the CDR3 is TGCGCCAGCAGCTCTTTTACGGGAGTGGTGTCGATCGATGAGCAGTTCTTC.

The V gene is TRBV5-4, the J gene TRBJ1-2; a weak D match, TRBD1 (6 bases). CDR3 size: 14 residues. From germline, CDR1 is SGHNT and CDR2 YYREEE (reference sequence). Trimming took 1 base from V and 4 from J, leaving 11 bases between them. CDR3 sequence reads: CASSLLQGVYGYTF. The CDR3 DNA reads TGTGCCAGCAGCTTGTTACAGGGAGTCTATGGCTACACCTTC.

The chain joins TRBV6-5 to TRBJ2-5; tentatively, D is TRBD2 (5 bases). CDR3 length: 15 amino acids. V was cut by 8 bases and J by 2 bases, with 18 bases left in between. From germline, CDR1 is MNHEY and CDR2 SVGAGI. The CDR3 is CASGPFGSQQETQYF. Here the CDR3 DNA reads TGTGCCAGCGGACCTTTTGGGAGCCAACAAGAGACCCAGTACTTC.

The V gene is TRBV5-5, the J gene TRBJ2-7; 8 bases are shared with TRBD2. Trimming took 0 bases from V and 3 from J; bases not matched to a gene: 8. The CDR3 has 16 amino acids. CDR1 SGHKS and CDR2 YYEKEE come from the germline V gene (reference sequence). The CDR3 sequence is CASSLGISGAGYEQYF. The DNA of the CDR3 is TGTGCCAGCAGCTTGGGGATTAGCGGGGCGGGCTACGAGCAGTACTTC.

This clone was found once. The J gene is TRBJ2-2, the V gene TRBV3-1 (or the pseudogene TRBV3-2); 12 bases are a match to TRBD2. V was pared by 3 bases and J by 7 bases, with 6 bases of the junction left unmatched. The CDR3 covers 16 residues. The germline V gene has CDR1 LGHDT and CDR2 YNNKEL (reference sequence). The CDR3 region has the DNA TGTGCCAGCAGCCAGGGACTAGCGGGCCAAGGCGGGGAGCTGTTTTTT. Amino acid sequence: CASSQGLAGQGGELFF.

The rearrangement joins TRBV6-5 to TRBJ1-4, with 7 bases aligning to TRBD1. J was trimmed by 5 bases and V by 4 bases; bases with no gene match: 10. The CDR3 has 16 residues. Germline values: CDR1 MNHEY, CDR2 SVGAGI. CDR3 sequence reads: CASSFTRTGVNEKLFF. CDR3 coding DNA: TGTGCCAGCAGTTTCACACGGACAGGAGTAAATGAAAAACTGTTTTTT.

V is TRBV5-5 and J is TRBJ2-3, with 16 bases fitting TRBD2. Germline V CDR1 and CDR2: SGHKS, YYEKEE (reference sequence). This CDR3 has 15 amino acids. J was trimmed by 4 bases and V by 4 bases; bases with no gene match: 0. The CDR3 DNA follows: TGTGCCAGCAGCGGGACTAGCGGGAGGGCAGATACGCAGTATTTT. As protein: CASSGTSGRADTQYF.

The CDR3 sequence is CASRYRVGNTIYF. CDR3 bases: TGTGCCAGCAGGTACAGGGTCGGAAACACCATATATTTT. The rearrangement uses TRBV12-3 or TRBV12-4 and TRBJ1-3; a weak D match, TRBD1 (6 bases). Deletions cut 6 bases from V and 4 bases from J, with 10 bases between. This CDR3 has 13 amino acids.

A single count supports this clone. The chain employs TRBV12-3 or TRBV12-4 and TRBJ2-3, with 10 bases that match TRBD2. This CDR3 region has 13 residues. With 6 bases clipped from V and 3 bases from J, the junction kept 0 bases outside the gene matches. The CDR3 nucleotides read TGTGCCAGCAGACTAGCGGGAACAGATACGCAGTATTTT. Translated, it gives CASRLAGTDTQYF.

The J gene is TRBJ2-3, the V gene TRBV5-1; TRBD1 agrees at 9 bases. V lost 4 bases to trimming and J lost 2 bases; unmatched junction nucleotides: 14. The V gene's germline CDR1 is SGHRS and CDR2 YFSETQ. This CDR3 spans 18 amino acids. In nucleotides, the CDR3 is TGCGCCAGCAGCATCCTCCGGGACAGGGACTTGAACACAGATACGCAGTATTTT. Translated: CASSILRDRDLNTDTQYF.

V is TRBV5-8 and J is TRBJ2-3; 11 bases map to TRBD2. V dropped 7 bases and J dropped 2; count of bases not matched to a gene: 9. There are 16 residues in the CDR3. CDR1 and CDR2 from the germline V gene are SGHTS and YDEGEE. The CDR3: CASGFLAGGITDTQYF. The CDR3 coding sequence is TGTGCCAGCGGATTCCTAGCGGGAGGAATCACAGATACGCAGTATTTT.

The chain carries TRBV7-9 and TRBJ2-2, with D possibly matching TRBD2 (6 bases). The length of the CDR3 is 15 residues. V lost 6 bases and J 1 base, leaving 12 bases between the germline ends. Germline CDR1 SEHNR, CDR2 FQNEAQ (reference sequence). The CDR3 DNA is TGTGCCAGCAGATCGCGGGACTTGAACACCGGGGAGCTGTTTTTT. Its translation is CASRSRDLNTGELFF.

This clone has a handful of counts. The CDR3: CASSPIDSNQPQHF. CDR3 DNA sequence: TGTGCCAGCAGTCCTATCGATAGCAATCAGCCCCAGCATTTT. The rearrangement links TRBV27 to TRBJ1-5; D uncertain. The V gene's germline CDR1 is MNHEY and CDR2 SMNVEV (reference sequence). Trimming took 5 bases from V and 0 from J, leaving 8 bases between them. The CDR3 consists of 14 residues.

V usage is TRBV10-3 and J usage is TRBJ1-1, with D perhaps TRBD1 (5 bases). The CDR3 spans 12 residues. CDR1 and CDR2 from the germline V gene are ENHRY and SYGVKD. V lost 10 bases and J lost 4, with 13 bases in between. The CDR3 here is CATVGGGTEAFF. The CDR3 DNA sequence: TGTGCCACTGTGGGGGGTGGCACTGAAGCTTTCTTT.

V is TRBV27 and J is TRBJ1-5, with a possible D match to TRBD1 (5 bases). Germline V lookup: CDR1 MNHEY, CDR2 SMNVEV (reference sequence). V lost 8 bases, J lost 3 bases, and 11 bases lay in between. This CDR3 comprises 13 residues. The CDR3 is CASGAFANQPQHF. The DNA of the CDR3 is TGTGCCAGCGGGGCTTTTGCCAATCAGCCCCAGCATTTT.

V usage is TRBV5-1 and J usage is TRBJ1-3, with TRBD1 matching over 8 bases. Germline V gene lookup returns CDR1 SGHRS and CDR2 YFSETQ. The V and J ends lost 0 bases and 2 bases, in that order; junction bases with no gene match: 1. The CDR3 is 15 residues long. CDR3 region: CASSLGTGTGNTIYF. CDR3 DNA: TGCGCCAGCAGCTTGGGGACAGGGACTGGAAACACCATATATTTT. The full variable domain, with the rest looked up from reference TRBV5-1 and TRBJ1-3, is KAGVTQTPRYLIKTRGQQVTLSCSPISGHRSVSWYQQTPGQGLQFLFEYFSETQRNKGNFPGRFSGRQFSNSRSEMNVSTLELGDSALYLCASSLGTGTGNTIYFGEGSWLTVV.

This chain uses TRBV5-4 with TRBJ2-7, with 16 bases lining up with TRBD2. V dropped 3 bases and J dropped 7; count of bases not matched to a gene: 10. CDR3 length: 17 residues. The germline V gene has CDR1 SGHNT and CDR2 YYREEE (reference sequence). CDR3 nucleotide sequence: TGTGCCAGCAGCTGGGGACTAGCGGGAGGGATTCGGGGTGAGCAGTACTTC. Residues: CASSWGLAGGIRGEQYF.

This clone was detected only once. The chain uses TRBV27 and TRBJ1-2, with 7 bases aligning to TRBD1. The junction had 30 bases not matched to a gene; V was cut back by 10 bases and J by 4 bases. From germline, CDR1 is MNHEY and CDR2 SMNVEV (reference sequence). The CDR3 is made up of 20 amino acids. The CDR3 loop is CATTSGYLAGSNSGGYGYTF. In DNA, the CDR3 is TGTGCCACCACCTCAGGCTACCTCGCAGGGTCTAATTCAGGGGGCTATGGCTACACCTTC.